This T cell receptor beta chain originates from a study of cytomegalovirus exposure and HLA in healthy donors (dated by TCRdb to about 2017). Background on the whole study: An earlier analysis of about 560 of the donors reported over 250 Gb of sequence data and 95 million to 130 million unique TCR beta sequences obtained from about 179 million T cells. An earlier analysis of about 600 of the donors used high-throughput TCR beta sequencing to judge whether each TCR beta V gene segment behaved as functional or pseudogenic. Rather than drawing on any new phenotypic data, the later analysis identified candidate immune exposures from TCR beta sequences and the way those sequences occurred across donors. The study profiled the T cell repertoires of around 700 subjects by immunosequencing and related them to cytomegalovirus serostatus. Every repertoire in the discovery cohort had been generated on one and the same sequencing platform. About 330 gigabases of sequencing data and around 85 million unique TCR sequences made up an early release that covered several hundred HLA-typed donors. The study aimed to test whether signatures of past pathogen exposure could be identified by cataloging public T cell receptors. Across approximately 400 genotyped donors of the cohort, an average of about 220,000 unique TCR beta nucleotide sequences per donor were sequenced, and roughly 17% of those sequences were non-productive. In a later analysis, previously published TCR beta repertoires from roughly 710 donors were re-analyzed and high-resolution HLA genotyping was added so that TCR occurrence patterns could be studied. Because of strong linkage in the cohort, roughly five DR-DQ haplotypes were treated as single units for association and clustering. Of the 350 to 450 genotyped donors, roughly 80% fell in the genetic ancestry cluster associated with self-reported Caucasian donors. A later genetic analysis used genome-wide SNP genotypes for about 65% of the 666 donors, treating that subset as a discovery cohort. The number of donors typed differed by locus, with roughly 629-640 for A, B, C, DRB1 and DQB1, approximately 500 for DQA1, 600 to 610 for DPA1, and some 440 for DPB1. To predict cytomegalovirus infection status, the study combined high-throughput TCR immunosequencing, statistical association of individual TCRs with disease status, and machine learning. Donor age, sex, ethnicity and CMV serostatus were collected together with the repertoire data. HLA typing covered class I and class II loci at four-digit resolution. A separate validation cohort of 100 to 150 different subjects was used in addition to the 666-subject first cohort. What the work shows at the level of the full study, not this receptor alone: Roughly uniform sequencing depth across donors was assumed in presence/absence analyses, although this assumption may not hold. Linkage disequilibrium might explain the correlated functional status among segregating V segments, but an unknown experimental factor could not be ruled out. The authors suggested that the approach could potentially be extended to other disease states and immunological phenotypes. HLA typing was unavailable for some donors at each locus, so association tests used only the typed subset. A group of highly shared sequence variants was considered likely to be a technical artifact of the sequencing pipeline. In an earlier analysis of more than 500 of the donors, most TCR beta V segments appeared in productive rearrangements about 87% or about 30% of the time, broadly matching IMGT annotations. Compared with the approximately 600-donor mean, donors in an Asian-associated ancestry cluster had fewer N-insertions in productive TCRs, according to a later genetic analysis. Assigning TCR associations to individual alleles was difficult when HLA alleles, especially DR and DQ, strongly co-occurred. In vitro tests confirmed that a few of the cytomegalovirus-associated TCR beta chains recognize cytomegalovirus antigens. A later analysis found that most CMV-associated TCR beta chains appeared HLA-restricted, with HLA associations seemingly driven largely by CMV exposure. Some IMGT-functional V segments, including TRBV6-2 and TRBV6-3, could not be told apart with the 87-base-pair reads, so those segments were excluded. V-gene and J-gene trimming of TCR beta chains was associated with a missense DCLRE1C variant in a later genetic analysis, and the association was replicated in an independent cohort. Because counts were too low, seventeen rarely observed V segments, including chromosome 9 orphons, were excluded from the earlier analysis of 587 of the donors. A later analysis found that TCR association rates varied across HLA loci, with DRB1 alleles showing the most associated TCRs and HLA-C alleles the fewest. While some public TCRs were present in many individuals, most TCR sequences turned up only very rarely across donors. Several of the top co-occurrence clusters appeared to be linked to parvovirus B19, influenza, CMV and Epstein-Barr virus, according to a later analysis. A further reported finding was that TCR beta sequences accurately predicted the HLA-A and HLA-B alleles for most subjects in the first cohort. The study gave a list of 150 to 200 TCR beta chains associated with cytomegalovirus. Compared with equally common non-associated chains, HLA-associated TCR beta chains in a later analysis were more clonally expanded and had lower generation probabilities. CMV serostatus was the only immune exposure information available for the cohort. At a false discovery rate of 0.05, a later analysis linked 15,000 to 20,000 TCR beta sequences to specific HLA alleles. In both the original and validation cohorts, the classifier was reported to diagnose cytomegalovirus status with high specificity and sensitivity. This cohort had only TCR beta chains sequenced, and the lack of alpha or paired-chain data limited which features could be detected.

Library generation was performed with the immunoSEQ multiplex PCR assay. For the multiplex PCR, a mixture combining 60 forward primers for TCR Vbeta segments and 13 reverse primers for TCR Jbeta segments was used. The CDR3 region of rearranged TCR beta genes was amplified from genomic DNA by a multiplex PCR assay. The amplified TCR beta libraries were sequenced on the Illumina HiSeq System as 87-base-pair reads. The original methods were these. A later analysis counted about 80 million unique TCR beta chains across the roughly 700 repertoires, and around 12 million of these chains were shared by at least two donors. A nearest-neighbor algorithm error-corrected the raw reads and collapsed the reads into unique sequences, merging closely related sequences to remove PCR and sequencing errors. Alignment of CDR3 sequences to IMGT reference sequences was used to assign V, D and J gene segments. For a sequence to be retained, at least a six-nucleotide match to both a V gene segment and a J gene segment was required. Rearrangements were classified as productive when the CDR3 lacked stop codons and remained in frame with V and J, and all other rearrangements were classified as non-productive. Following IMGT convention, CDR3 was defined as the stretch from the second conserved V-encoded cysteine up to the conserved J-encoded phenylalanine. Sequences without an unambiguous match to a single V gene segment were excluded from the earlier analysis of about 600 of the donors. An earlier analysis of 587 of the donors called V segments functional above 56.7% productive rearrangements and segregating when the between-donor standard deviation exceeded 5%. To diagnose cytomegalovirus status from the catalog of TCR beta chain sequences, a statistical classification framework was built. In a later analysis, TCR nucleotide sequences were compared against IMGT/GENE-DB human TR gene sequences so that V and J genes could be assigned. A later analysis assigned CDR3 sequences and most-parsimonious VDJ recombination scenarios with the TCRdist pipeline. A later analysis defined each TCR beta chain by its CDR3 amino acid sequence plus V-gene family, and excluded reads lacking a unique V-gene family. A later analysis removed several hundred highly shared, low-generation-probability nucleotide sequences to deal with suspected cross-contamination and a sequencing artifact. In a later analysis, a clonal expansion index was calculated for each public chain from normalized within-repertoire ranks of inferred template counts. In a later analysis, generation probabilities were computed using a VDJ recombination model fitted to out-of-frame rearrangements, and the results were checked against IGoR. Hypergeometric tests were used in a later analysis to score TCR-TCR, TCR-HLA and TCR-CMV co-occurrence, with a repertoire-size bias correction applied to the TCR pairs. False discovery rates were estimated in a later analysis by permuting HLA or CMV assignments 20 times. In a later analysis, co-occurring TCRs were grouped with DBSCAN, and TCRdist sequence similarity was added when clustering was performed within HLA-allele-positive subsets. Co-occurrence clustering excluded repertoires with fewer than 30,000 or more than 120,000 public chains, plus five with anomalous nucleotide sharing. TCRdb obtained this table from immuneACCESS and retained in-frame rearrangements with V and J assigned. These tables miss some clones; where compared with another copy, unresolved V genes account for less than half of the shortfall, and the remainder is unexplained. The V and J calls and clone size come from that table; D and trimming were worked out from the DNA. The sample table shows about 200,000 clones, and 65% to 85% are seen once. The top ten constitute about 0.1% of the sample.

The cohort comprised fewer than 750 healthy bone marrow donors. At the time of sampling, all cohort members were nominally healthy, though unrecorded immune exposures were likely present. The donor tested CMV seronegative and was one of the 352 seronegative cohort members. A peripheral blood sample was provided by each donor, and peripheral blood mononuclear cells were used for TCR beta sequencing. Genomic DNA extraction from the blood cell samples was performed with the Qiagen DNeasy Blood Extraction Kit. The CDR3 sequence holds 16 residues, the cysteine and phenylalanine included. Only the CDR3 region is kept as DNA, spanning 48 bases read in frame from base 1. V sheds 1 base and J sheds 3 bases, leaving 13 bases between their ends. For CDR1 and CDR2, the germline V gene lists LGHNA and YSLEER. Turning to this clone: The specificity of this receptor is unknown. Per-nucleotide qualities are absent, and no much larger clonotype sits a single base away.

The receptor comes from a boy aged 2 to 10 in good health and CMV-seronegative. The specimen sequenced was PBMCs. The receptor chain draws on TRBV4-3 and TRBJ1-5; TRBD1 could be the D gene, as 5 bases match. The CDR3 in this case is CASSQGWGLTNQPQHF. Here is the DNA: TGCGCCAGCAGCCAAGGTTGGGGACTGACCAATCAGCCCCAGCATTTT.